The following is a T cell receptor beta chain sequence with its context. The CDR3 spans 14 residues. J was trimmed by 3 bases and V by 11 bases; bases with no gene match: 10. Looked up from germline, CDR1 is MDHEN and CDR2 is SYDVKM. These data originate in a study of blood T cell repertoires in COVID-19. On the study more broadly: Acute-phase and convalescent COVID-19 samples originated in the United States, Italy and Spain. PBMCs, B-cell-depleted T cells, or T cells were the source of the cDNA or gDNA that made up the material.

Participants were aged roughly 18 to 90 years from 20 to 30 US areas. Sequencing used immunoSEQ multiplex PCR; TCRdb keeps in-frame clones, though not all of them. This sample has about 180,000 clones; about 83% occur once, and the top ten carry around 8.6%. The specimen was PBMCs or T cells enriched from blood (not recorded which). The sequence came from a woman aged 25-40 years who had recovered from COVID-19. This rearrangement joins TRBV28 to TRBJ2-3, with 8 bases aligning to TRBD2. Here the CDR3 reads CAHGGSGVTDTQYF. The CDR3 coding sequence is TGTGCCCACGGGGGTAGCGGGGTAACAGATACGCAGTATTTT. Supplemented by reference TRBV28 and TRBJ2-3, the full variable domain reads DVKVTQSSRYLVKRTGEKVFLECVQDMDHENMFWYRQDPGLGLRLIYFSYDVKMKEKGDIPEGYSVSREKKERFSLILESASTNQTSMYLCAHGGSGVTDTQYFGPGTRLTVL.